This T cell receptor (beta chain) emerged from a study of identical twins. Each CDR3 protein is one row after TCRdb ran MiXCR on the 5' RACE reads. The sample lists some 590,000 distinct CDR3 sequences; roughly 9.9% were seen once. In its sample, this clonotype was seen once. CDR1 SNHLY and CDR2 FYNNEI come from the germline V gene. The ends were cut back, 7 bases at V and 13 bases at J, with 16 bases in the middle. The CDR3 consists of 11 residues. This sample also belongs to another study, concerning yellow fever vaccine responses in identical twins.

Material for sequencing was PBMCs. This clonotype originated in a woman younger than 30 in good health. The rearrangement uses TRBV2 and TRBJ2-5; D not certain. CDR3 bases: TGTGCCAGCACCTTATTGGGCGCAGCGTACTTC. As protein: CASTLLGAAYF.